The 27 T cell receptor beta chains listed next were all sequenced from one sample in a study of early T cells in non-severe SARS-CoV-2 infection. TCRdb recomputed calls from the 5' RACE reads with MiXCR, one row per CDR3 protein. This sample has fewer than 40,000 distinct CDR3 sequences, with approximately 6.1% found just once. The sequenced sample consisted of whole blood. The receptor source for this set is an adult who was a healthcare worker with PCR-confirmed SARS-CoV-2 infection or an uninfected control (not recorded which).

This clonotype occurred many times. The gene calls are TRBV6-1 and TRBJ2-1; 12 bases agree with TRBD2. The CDR3 extends over 18 amino acids. Germline trimming cut 6 bases from V and 0 bases from J; bases unmatched to any gene: 9. Germline-derived CDR1 and CDR2 are MNHNS and SASEGT. For the CDR3, the DNA is TGTGCCAGCAGGACCGGGACTAGCGGGCAGAGCTCCTACAATGAGCAGTTCTTC. Translated, it gives CASRTGTSGQSSYNEQFF.

In its sample, this clonotype was seen many times. The V call is TRBV10-3, the J call TRBJ1-6; D is unresolved. This CDR3 has 13 amino acids. Germline loops: CDR1 ENHRY, CDR2 SYGVKD. Trimming took 2 bases from V and 7 from J, leaving 6 bases between them. The CDR3 coding sequence is TGTGCCATCAGTGAGGAACAGAATTCACCCCTCCACTTT. As protein: CAISEEQNSPLHF.

This clonotype was seen at least ten times. V usage is TRBV28 and J usage is TRBJ2-1; 10 nucleotides line up with TRBD1. This CDR3 region has 15 residues. Trimming removed 4 bases from V and 6 bases from J; junction bases left unmatched: 6. Germline V gene lookup returns CDR1 MDHEN and CDR2 SYDVKM. CDR3 in DNA: TGTGCCAGCAGTTCCCGGGACAGGGGTGCCAATGAGCAGTTCTTC. It encodes CASSSRDRGANEQFF.

Only a few counts were recorded for this clonotype. This rearrangement joins TRBV5-5 to TRBJ2-2, with a weak D call TRBD2 (6 bases). The V gene's germline CDR1 is SGHKS and CDR2 YYEKEE (reference sequence). The CDR3 is 15 amino acids. V was cut by 5 bases and J by 6 bases, with 17 bases left in between. In DNA, the CDR3 is TGTGCCAGCAGACCGACCCCTAGCGCCGCCGGGGAGCTGTTTTTT. Translation gives CASRPTPSAAGELFF.

This clonotype appeared many times. The rearrangement links TRBV18 to TRBJ1-1; D gene unclear. The CDR3 totals 13 residues. The germline V gene encodes CDR1 KGHSH and CDR2 LQKENI. V was cut by 0 bases and J by 6 bases, with 8 bases left in between. This chain's CDR3 is CASSPPSRPEAFF. Written as DNA, the CDR3 is TGTGCCAGCTCACCACCGTCCCGACCTGAAGCTTTCTTT.

The genes are TRBV10-1 and TRBJ1-5, with D uncertain. There are 13 residues in the CDR3. In germline, CDR1 is WNHNN, CDR2 SYGVQD (reference sequence). The ends were cut back, 6 bases at V and 2 bases at J, with 8 bases in the middle. The CDR3 sequence is CASSDRGNQPQHF. The CDR3 DNA is TGCGCCAGCAGCGATAGAGGCAATCAGCCCCAGCATTTT.

Ten or more counts support this clonotype. This chain joins TRBV25-1 and TRBJ1-5; 8 nucleotides match TRBD1. The length of the CDR3 is 15 residues. Germline lookup yields CDR1 MGHDK and CDR2 SYGVNS. V shed 8 bases, J shed 4 bases, and the junction held 10 bases outside the gene matches. In DNA form, the CDR3 reads TGTGCCAGCCGAGGACAGGGATCTTTGAATCAGCCCCAGCATTTT. Residues: CASRGQGSLNQPQHF.

V is TRBV29-1 and J is TRBJ2-1; weak D call: TRBD2 (7 bases). Germline V gene lookup returns CDR1 SQVTM and CDR2 ANQGSEA. V was clipped by 7 bases and J by 7 bases, with 17 bases between them. This CDR3 has 13 residues. The CDR3 DNA is TGCAGCGGAAGAGGGGGGGGATCAAATGAGCAGTTCTTC. This codes for CSGRGGGSNEQFF.

The table lists this clonotype with many counts. V usage is TRBV7-6 and J usage is TRBJ1-1, with D possibly TRBD1 on 5 matching bases. This CDR3 region has 12 residues. V was cut by 5 bases and J by 3 bases, with 7 bases left in between. Germline V gene lookup returns CDR1 SGHVS and CDR2 FNYEAQ. CDR3 nucleotides: TGTGCCAGCAGCAGGGGCGACACTGAAGCTTTCTTT. This gives the protein CASSRGDTEAFF.

This clonotype was found many times. V and J are TRBV19 and TRBJ2-2, with 7 bases aligning to TRBD1. With V trimmed by 9 bases and J by 4 bases, 2 bases remained unmatched. Per the germline V gene, CDR1 is LNHDA and CDR2 is SQIVND (reference sequence). The CDR3 is 12 amino acids. CDR3 in DNA: TGTGCCAGACAGGGGCTCACCGGGGAGCTGTTTTTT. Protein sequence: CARQGLTGELFF.

V is TRBV28 and J is TRBJ2-1, with 8 nucleotides matching TRBD2. Germline V gene lookup returns CDR1 MDHEN and CDR2 SYDVKM. J gave up 9 bases and V 3 bases, and 1 base lay outside the gene matches. This CDR3 comprises 12 residues. The CDR3 region has the DNA TGTGCCAGCAGTTTGGGACTAGGTGAGCAGTTCTTC. It is translated as CASSLGLGEQFF.

This clonotype was found many times. The rearrangement links TRBV20-1 to TRBJ2-1; 10 bases are shared with TRBD2. Germline loops: CDR1 DFQATT, CDR2 SNEGSKA (reference sequence). V was pared by 7 bases and J by 5 bases, with 11 bases of the junction left unmatched. The CDR3 consists of 15 residues. Written as DNA, the CDR3 is TGCAGTGTTCCAGTTCTAGCGGGGGTTAACAATGAGCAGTTCTTC. This encodes CSVPVLAGVNNEQFF.

At least ten counts were recorded for this clonotype. The junction departs from the called germline gene at one end, perhaps through a read error. This sequence joins TRBV10-3 and TRBJ2-7, with 8 nucleotides matching TRBD1. There are 12 residues in the CDR3. CDR1 and CDR2 from the germline V gene are ENHRY and SYGVKD. This CDR3 reads CAISESPTGAEF. The CDR3 DNA sequence: TGTGCCATCAGTGAGTCGCCGACAGGGGCGGAATTC.

This clonotype was seen a few times. The chain is built from TRBV7-9 and TRBJ2-7; TRBD2 matches 7 bases. CDR3 length equals 14 residues. J lost 2 bases, V lost 8 bases, and 9 bases had no gene match. CDR1 is SEHNR and CDR2 is FQNEAQ in the germline V gene (reference sequence). CDR3 residues: CASGGWREPYEQYF. Written as DNA, the CDR3 is TGTGCCAGCGGGGGGTGGCGGGAGCCCTACGAGCAGTACTTC.

A word on this clonotype: One base away lies a much larger clone, so this may be a sequencing read error. Given the absence of the conserved phenylalanine or tryptophan at the CDR3 end, a read error is likely. J is TRBJ2-3 and V is TRBV28, with D unresolved. The CDR3 covers 11 residues. V lost 8 bases and J 1 base, leaving 4 bases between the germline ends. The germline V gene encodes CDR1 MDHEN and CDR2 SYDVKM. The CDR3 loop is CASCRTDTQYC. The CDR3, as DNA: TGTGCCAGCTGTCGCACAGATACGCAGTATTGT.

Ten or more counts support this clonotype. The rearrangement joins TRBV12-3 or TRBV12-4 to TRBJ2-1; 12 positions agree with TRBD2. This CDR3 has 16 residues. V gave up 3 bases and J gave up 4 bases; unmatched junction bases: 4. CDR3 nucleotide sequence: TGTGCCAGCAGTTTGGTCCTAGCGGGAGGGTACAATGAGCAGTTCTTC. It yields the protein CASSLVLAGGYNEQFF.

This clonotype came up many times. The V gene is TRBV7-9, the J gene TRBJ1-5, with unresolved D. From germline, CDR1 is SEHNR and CDR2 FQNEAQ (reference sequence). Trimming took off 5 bases at V and 7 bases at J, with 9 bases between the two ends. The CDR3 is 12 amino acids. Written as DNA, the CDR3 is TGTGCCAGCAGCCTCCTTGAGCAGCCCCAGCATTTT. It specifies CASSLLEQPQHF.

This clonotype has more than one count but fewer than ten. The genes are TRBV30 and TRBJ2-3; the D gene is possibly TRBD1 (6 bases). Trimming removed 5 bases at V and 4 bases at J, with 16 bases between. The CDR3 loop spans 14 amino acids. Germline V gene data show CDR1 as GTSNPN and CDR2 as SVGIG (reference sequence). The CDR3 loop is CAWQTGTRADTQYF. CDR3 nucleotides: TGTGCCTGGCAGACAGGAACCCGGGCAGATACGCAGTATTTT.

The table lists this clonotype with many counts. The J gene is TRBJ2-5, the V gene TRBV29-1; 7 bases line up with TRBD1. V was pared by 1 base and J by 5 bases, with 4 bases of the junction left unmatched. Per the germline V gene, CDR1 is SQVTM and CDR2 is ANQGSEA. This CDR3 contains 13 residues. The CDR3 nucleotides read TGCAGCGTTGAAGGAGGGGGCTACGAGACCCAGTACTTC. Its translation: CSVEGGGYETQYF.

The V call is TRBV20-1, the J call TRBJ2-5; either TRBD1 or TRBD2 may supply D (5 bases each). Deletions cut 0 bases from V and 4 bases from J, with 12 bases between. Germline lookup yields CDR1 DFQATT and CDR2 SNEGSKA (reference sequence). The CDR3 has 14 residues. CDR3 bases: TGCAGTGCTAGAGATCGGGACCTGCGAGAGACCCAGTACTTC. Encoded protein: CSARDRDLRETQYF.

This clonotype has ten or more counts. This sequence joins TRBV7-2 and TRBJ2-7, with D perhaps TRBD1 (5 bases). CDR1 and CDR2 (germline): SGHTA, FQGNSA. Trimming pared 1 base from V and 1 base from J, leaving 5 bases between. The CDR3 contains 13 residues. CDR3 amino acids: CASSLDRSYEQYF. The CDR3 coding sequence is TGTGCCAGCAGCTTAGACAGGTCCTACGAGCAGTACTTC.

This clonotype was counted many times. This chain connects TRBV6-2 or TRBV6-3 to TRBJ1-6; D might be TRBD1 (6 bases). This CDR3 has 12 amino acids. Germline CDR1 reads MNHEY; CDR2 reads SVGEGT. Trimming removed 8 bases at V and 7 bases at J, with 9 bases between. The CDR3 reads CASGQGNSPLHF. CDR3 bases: TGTGCCAGCGGGCAGGGGAATTCACCCCTCCACTTT.

This clonotype was found a few times. The CDR3 DNA reads as TGCAGTGCTAGAGGGGGAGGGACTAGCGGGAGTTGGTACGAGCAGTACTTC. Translation gives CSARGGGTSGSWYEQYF. The V and J genes are TRBV20-1 and TRBJ2-7, with 14 bases fitting TRBD2. With 1 base clipped from V and 4 bases from J, the junction kept 9 bases outside the gene matches. The germline V gene has CDR1 DFQATT and CDR2 SNEGSKA (reference sequence). This CDR3 has 17 amino acids.

This clonotype was seen at least ten times. V gene TRBV7-9 combines with J gene TRBJ2-1; D may be TRBD2 (7 bases). The CDR3 runs to 14 residues. Germline V gene lookup returns CDR1 SEHNR and CDR2 FQNEAQ (reference sequence). V gave up 2 bases and J gave up 5 bases, with 10 bases separating them. This CDR3 is CASSLSGDNNEQFF. The CDR3 nucleotides read TGTGCCAGCAGCTTAAGCGGGGACAACAATGAGCAGTTCTTC.

This clonotype has ten or more counts. The chain combines TRBV27 with TRBJ1-4; weak D call: TRBD1 (5 bases). The CDR3 sequence is 17 residues long. Germline V gene sequence: CDR1 MNHEY, CDR2 SMNVEV (reference sequence). The V and J ends lost 3 bases and 7 bases respectively, with 21 bases between them. This chain's CDR3 is CASSFSTSGARFEKLFF. Here the CDR3 DNA reads TGTGCCAGCAGTTTCTCCACGTCTGGGGCTAGGTTTGAAAAACTGTTTTTT.

This clonotype was seen ten or more times. The chain employs TRBV2 and TRBJ2-1; 7 bases map to TRBD2. The CDR3 runs to 16 residues. The ends lost 6 bases at V and 2 bases at J; junction bases unmatched: 10. Germline CDR1 is SNHLY and CDR2 is FYNNEI. The CDR3 sequence: CASSREMAGAYNEQFF. The DNA of the CDR3 is TGTGCCAGCAGCCGGGAGATGGCGGGGGCCTACAATGAGCAGTTCTTC.

This clonotype was seen repeatedly, ten times or more. This chain joins TRBV29-1 and TRBJ1-2; 11 bases are a match to TRBD1. The CDR3 extends over 17 amino acids. The germline V gene encodes CDR1 SQVTM and CDR2 ANQGSEA. V gave up 5 bases and J gave up 0 bases; unmatched junction bases: 11. The CDR3: CSVSRLGDRGTNYGYTF. CDR3 DNA: TGCAGCGTTTCTCGACTGGGGGACAGGGGGACTAACTATGGCTACACCTTC.